These 8 T cell receptor beta chains were sequenced from one sample in a study of CD4 and CD8 cells across lung adenocarcinoma regions. TCRdb processed the PCR reads anew with MiXCR; each CDR3 protein has one entry. The sample has some 25,000 distinct CDR3 sequences; 40% to 60% are singletons. Sequencing used CD8+ T cells from the center of a lung tumor. The receptors were sampled from a male donor with lung adenocarcinoma. The CD4 and CD8 labels of this study may be unreliable.

There are a few counts of this clonotype. The chain couples TRBV7-2 to TRBJ2-5; D not resolved. The V gene lost 4 bases and the J gene lost 4 bases, with 7 bases spanning the gap. This CDR3 contains 12 residues. CDR1 SGHTA and CDR2 FQGNSA come from the germline V gene. CDR3 protein: CASSSWRETQYF. The CDR3 nucleotides are TGTGCCAGCAGCTCCTGGCGAGAGACCCAGTACTTC.

Points on this clonotype: At one end, the junction sequence differs from germline, possibly due to a read error. This chain connects TRBV4-1 to TRBJ2-5; D remains ambiguous. Per the germline V gene, CDR1 is MGHRA and CDR2 is YSYEKL. CDR3 size: 17 residues. CDR3 amino acids: CASSQGIGRQPTETQYF. CDR3 bases: TGCGCCAGCAGCCAGGGGATCGGGCGGCAGCCCACAGAGACCCAGTATTTC.

The chain has TRBV10-1 and TRBJ2-1; D might be TRBD1 or TRBD2, each matching 5 bases. The CDR3 consists of 15 residues. The germline V gene encodes CDR1 WNHNN and CDR2 SYGVQD (reference sequence). Trimming took 4 bases from V and 8 from J, leaving 18 bases between them. As DNA, the CDR3 is TGCGCCAGCAGTGTCCAGGGTGGGAGTGGCGATGAGCAGTTCTTC. This codes for CASSVQGGSGDEQFF.

This clonotype came up a few times. This rearrangement joins TRBV6-5 to TRBJ2-1; D possibly matches TRBD1 or TRBD2 (5 bases each). This CDR3 is 13 amino acids long. Germline CDR1 MNHEY, CDR2 SVGAGI. Trimming shortened V by 3 bases and J by 10 bases, and 13 bases separated the two germline ends. CDR3 sequence (DNA): TGTGCCAGCAGTTATTCCACCGGGACGGAGCAGTTCTTC. Its protein product is CASSYSTGTEQFF.

The chain carries TRBV3-1 and TRBJ1-2, with D uncertain. Germline lookup yields CDR1 LGHDT and CDR2 YNNKEL (reference sequence). V lost 4 bases and J lost 2, with 11 bases in between. CDR3 size: 14 residues. The CDR3 loop reads CASSLGVENYGYTF. The DNA of the CDR3 is TGTGCCAGCAGCCTGGGAGTGGAGAACTATGGCTACACCTTC.

The V gene is TRBV6-5, the J gene TRBJ2-5; D call uncertain. Germline V lookup: CDR1 MNHEY, CDR2 SVGAGI. V gave up 0 bases and J gave up 4 bases, with 12 bases separating them. The CDR3 runs 15 residues. For the CDR3, the DNA is TGTGCCAGCAGTTACTCCCCCGCTCGGAGAGAGACCCAGTACTTC. Protein sequence: CASSYSPARRETQYF.

This clonotype was detected a few times. The chain recombines TRBV7-2 with TRBJ2-1; D uncertain. The J call is doubtful: the DNA matches TRBJ2-5 better. CDR1 SGHTA and CDR2 FQGNSA come from the germline V gene. This CDR3 has 13 residues. CDR3 sequence reads: CASSLVVRETQYF. In nucleotides, the CDR3 is TGTGCCAGCAGCTTAGTCGTGCGGGAGACCCAGTACTTC.

As regards this clonotype: The junction and the germline gene differ at one end; a read error may be behind it. V gene TRBV4-1 combines with J gene TRBJ2-3; possibly TRBD1 or TRBD2 for D (5 bases each). CDR3 length equals 18 residues. Germline V lookup: CDR1 MGHRA, CDR2 YSYEKL. The CDR3 nucleotides are TGCGCCAGCAGTCCAAGATTCACGGGGCTCGGGGCTAAAGATACGCAGTATTTC. The encoded protein is CASSPRFTGLGAKDTQYF.